This T cell receptor (beta chain) was sequenced during a study of tumor-infiltrating lymphocytes in primary liver carcinoma. Study-level points and caveats: Tumor-adjacent and tumor-blood pairs shared a smaller degree of overlap than tumor region pairs. Bulk samples went unsorted, so CD4+ and CD8+ repertoires were not compared.

About this clonotype: Its specificity is unknown. The junction and the germline gene differ at one end; a read error may be behind it.

Unsorted whole blood supplied the RNA, and germline DNA was extracted too. Donors were untreated and chronically infected with HBV. Germline V gene sequence: CDR1 MNHNS, CDR2 SASEGT. This CDR3 is built from 12 residues. Reverse transcription of 450 to 500 ng total RNA with a constant-region primer produced TCR beta cDNA. It was through three nested multiplex PCR rounds of slightly modified ARM-PCR that TCR beta libraries arose. The first two PCR rounds used TRBV1-TRBV30 forward primers with a C-beta reverse primer, about 10 cycles each. One entry per CDR3 protein, called by TCRdb with MiXCR from the multiplex PCR reads. Seen here are around 330,000 distinct CDR3 sequences, about 60% observed once, and the top ten hold about 9.4%.

The TCR originated in a man aged 40-49 years with primary liver carcinoma and hepatitis B virus infection. The chain carries TRBV6-1 and TRBJ2-7; the D is unclear. What was sequenced was peripheral blood. The CDR3 DNA reads as TGTGCCAGCAGTAGCCCCTCCTACGGGCAGTACTTC. This sequence encodes CASSSPSYGQYF.